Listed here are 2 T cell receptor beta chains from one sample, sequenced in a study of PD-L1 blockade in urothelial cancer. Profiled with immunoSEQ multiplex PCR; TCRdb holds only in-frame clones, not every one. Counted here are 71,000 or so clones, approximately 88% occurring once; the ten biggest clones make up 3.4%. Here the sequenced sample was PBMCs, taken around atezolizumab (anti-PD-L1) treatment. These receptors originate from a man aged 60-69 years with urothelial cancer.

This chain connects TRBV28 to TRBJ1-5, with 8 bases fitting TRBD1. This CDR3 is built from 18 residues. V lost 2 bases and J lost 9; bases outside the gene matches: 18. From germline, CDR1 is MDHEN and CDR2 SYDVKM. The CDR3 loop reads CASSLIGQGLYGEGPQHF. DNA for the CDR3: TGTGCCAGCAGTTTAATCGGACAGGGCCTCTATGGGGAAGGGCCCCAGCATTTT.

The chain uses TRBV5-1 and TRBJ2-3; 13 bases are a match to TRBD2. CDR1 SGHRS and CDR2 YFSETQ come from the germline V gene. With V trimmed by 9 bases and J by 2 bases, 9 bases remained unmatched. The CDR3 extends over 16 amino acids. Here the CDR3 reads CATSELAGGYTDTQYF. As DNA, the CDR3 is TGCGCCACCTCTGAACTAGCGGGGGGGTACACAGATACGCAGTATTTT.